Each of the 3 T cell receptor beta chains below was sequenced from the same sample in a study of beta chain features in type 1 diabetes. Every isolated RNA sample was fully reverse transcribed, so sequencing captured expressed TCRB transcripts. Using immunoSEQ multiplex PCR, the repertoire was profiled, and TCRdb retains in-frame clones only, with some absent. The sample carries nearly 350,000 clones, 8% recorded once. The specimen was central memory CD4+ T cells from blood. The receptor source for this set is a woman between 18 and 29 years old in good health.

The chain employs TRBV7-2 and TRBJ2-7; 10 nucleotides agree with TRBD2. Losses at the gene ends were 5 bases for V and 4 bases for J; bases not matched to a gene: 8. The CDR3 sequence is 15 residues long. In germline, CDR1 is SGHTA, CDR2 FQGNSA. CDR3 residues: CASSPSGGNIYEQYF. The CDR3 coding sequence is TGTGCCAGCAGCCCTAGCGGGGGTAACATTTACGAGCAGTACTTC.

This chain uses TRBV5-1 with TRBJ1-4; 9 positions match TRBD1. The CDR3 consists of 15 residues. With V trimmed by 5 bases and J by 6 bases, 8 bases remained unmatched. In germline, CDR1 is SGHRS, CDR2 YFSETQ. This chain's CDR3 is CASSSGNRGHEKLFF. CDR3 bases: TGCGCCAGCAGTTCTGGGAACAGGGGGCATGAAAAACTGTTTTTT.

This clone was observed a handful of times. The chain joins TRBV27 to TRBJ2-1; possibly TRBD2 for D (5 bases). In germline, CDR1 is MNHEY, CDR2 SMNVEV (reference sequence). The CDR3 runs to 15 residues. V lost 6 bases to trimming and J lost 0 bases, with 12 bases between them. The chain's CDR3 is CASSIAQSSYNEQFF. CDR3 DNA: TGTGCCAGCAGCATAGCGCAGAGCTCCTACAATGAGCAGTTCTTC.